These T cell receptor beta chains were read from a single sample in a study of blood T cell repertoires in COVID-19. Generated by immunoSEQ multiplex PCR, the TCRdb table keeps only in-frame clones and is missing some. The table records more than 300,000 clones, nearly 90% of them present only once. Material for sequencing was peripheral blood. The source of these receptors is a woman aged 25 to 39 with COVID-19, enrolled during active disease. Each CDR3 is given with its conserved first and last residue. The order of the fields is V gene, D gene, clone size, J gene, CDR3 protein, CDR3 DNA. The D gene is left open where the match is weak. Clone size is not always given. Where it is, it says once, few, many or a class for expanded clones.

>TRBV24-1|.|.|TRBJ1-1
CATRPGEGTEAFF
TGTGCCACCCGTCCGGGAGAGGGGACTGAAGCTTTCTTT
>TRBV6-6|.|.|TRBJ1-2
CASSYPEGKGNYGYTF
TGTGCCAGCAGTTACCCCGAGGGAAAAGGGAACTATGGCTACACCTTC
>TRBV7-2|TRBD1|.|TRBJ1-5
CASSLRGQAGQPQHF
TGTGCCAGCAGCTTACGGGGACAGGCTGGTCAGCCCCAGCATTTT
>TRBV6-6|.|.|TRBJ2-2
CASKVRDITGELFF
TGTGCCAGCAAAGTCAGGGATATCACCGGGGAGCTGTTTTTT
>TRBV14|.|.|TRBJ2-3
CASSHTGTHSSTDTQYF
TGTGCCAGCAGCCATACGGGGACACATAGCAGCACAGATACGCAGTATTTT
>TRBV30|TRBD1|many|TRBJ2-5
CAWSVDWAGGTETQYF
TGTGCCTGGAGTGTAGACTGGGCAGGGGGAACGGAGACCCAGTACTTC
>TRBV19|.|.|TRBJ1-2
CASSIEGGYGYTF
TGTGCCAGTAGTATAGAGGGGGGCTATGGCTACACCTTC
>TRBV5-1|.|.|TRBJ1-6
CASSLGAANNSPLHF
TGCGCCAGCAGCTTGGGGGCTGCTAATAATTCACCCCTCCACTTT
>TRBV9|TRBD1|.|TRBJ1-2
CASSVGGSGGTYGYTF
TGTGCCAGCAGCGTAGGCGGGTCAGGGGGTACCTATGGCTACACCTTC
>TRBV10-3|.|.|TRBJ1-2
CAIRGTNYGYTF
TGTGCCATCCGCGGAACAAACTATGGCTACACCTTC
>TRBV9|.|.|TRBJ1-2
CASSVGVMGRNQRHGYTF
TGTGCCAGCAGCGTAGGAGTAATGGGGAGGAATCAGAGACATGGCTACACCTTC
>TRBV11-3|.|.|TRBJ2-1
CASRPWEVSGNDNEQFF
TGTGCCAGCAGACCGTGGGAGGTGTCAGGTAATGACAATGAGCAGTTCTTC
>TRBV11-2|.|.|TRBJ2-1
CASSLSNNVQFF
TGTGCCAGCAGCCTCAGTAACAATGTGCAGTTCTTC
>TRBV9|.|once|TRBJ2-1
CASSVSQAYNEQFF
TGTGCCAGCAGCGTTTCCCAGGCATACAATGAGCAGTTCTTC
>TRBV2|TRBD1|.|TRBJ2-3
CASSRDSSTDTQYF
TGTGCCAGCAGCCGGGACAGCAGCACAGATACGCAGTATTTT
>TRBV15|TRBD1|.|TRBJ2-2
CATSIGTGGTGELFF
TGTGCCACCAGCATCGGGACAGGGGGGACCGGGGAGCTGTTTTTT
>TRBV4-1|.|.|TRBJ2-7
CASSPTNREIIYEQYF
TGCGCCAGCAGCCCGACCAACAGGGAAATCATCTACGAGCAGTACTTC
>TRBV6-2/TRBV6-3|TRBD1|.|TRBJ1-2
CASSSEHRGQPYGYTF
TGTGCCAGCAGTTCCGAACACAGGGGCCAACCGTATGGCTACACCTTC
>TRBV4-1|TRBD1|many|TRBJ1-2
CASSSLETGEVYTF
TGCGCCAGCAGCTCTCTCGAGACAGGGGAAGTCTACACCTTC
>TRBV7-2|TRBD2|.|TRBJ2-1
CASRPRLAASYNEQFF
TGTGCCAGCAGACCAAGACTAGCGGCATCCTACAATGAGCAGTTCTTC
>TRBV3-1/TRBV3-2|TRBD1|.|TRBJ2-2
CASSHLYRGNTGELFF
TGTGCCAGCAGCCATTTATACAGGGGAAACACCGGGGAGCTGTTTTTT
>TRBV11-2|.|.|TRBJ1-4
CASSYLSGATNEKLFF
TGTGCCAGCAGCTACCTTAGCGGGGCAACTAATGAAAAACTGTTTTTT
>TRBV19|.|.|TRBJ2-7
CASSIGGVYEQYF
TGTGCCAGTAGTATAGGGGGGGTCTACGAGCAGTACTTC
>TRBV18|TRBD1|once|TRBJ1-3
CASSLDRGSGNTIYF
TGTGCCAGCTCACTCGACAGGGGGTCTGGAAACACCATATATTTT
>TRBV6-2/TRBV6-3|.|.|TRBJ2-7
CASSLDQGFREQYF
TGTGCCAGCAGTCTGGACCAGGGCTTTAGGGAGCAGTACTTC
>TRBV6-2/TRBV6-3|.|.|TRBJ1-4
CASSFDRGQGLGEKLFF
TGTGCCAGCAGTTTCGACCGCGGCCAGGGTCTGGGAGAAAAACTGTTTTTT
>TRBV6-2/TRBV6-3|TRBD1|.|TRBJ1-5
CASSYSNRGWNQPQHF
TGTGCCAGCAGTTACTCGAACAGGGGGTGGAATCAGCCCCAGCATTTT
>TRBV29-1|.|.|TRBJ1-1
CSVRLRGLNTEAFF
TGCAGCGTTCGACTCAGGGGCCTGAACACTGAAGCTTTCTTT
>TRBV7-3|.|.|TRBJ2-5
CASSLGDNGETQYF
TGTGCCAGCAGCCTAGGGGATAATGGGGAGACCCAGTACTTC
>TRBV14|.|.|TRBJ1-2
CASSQDSWDYGYTF
TGTGCCAGCAGCCAAGATAGCTGGGACTATGGCTACACCTTC
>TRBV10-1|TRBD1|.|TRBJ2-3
CASSDPGTGSTSTDTQYF
TGCGCCAGCAGTGACCCCGGGACAGGGTCGACTAGCACAGATACGCAGTATTTT
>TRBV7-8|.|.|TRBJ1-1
CASSLESAGAEAFF
TGTGCCAGCAGCTTAGAATCAGCCGGGGCTGAAGCTTTCTTT
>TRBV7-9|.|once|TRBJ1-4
CASSWGHSNEKLFF
TGTGCCAGCAGCTGGGGACACTCAAATGAAAAACTGTTTTTT
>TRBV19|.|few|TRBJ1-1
CASRTGNTEAFF
TGTGCCAGTAGGACAGGGAACACTGAAGCTTTCTTT
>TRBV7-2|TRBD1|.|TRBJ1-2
CASSTRQGAINGYTF
TGTGCCAGCAGCACCCGACAGGGGGCGATTAATGGCTACACCTTC
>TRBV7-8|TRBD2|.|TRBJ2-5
CASSLGGGAGGPYSQETQYF
TGTGCCAGCAGCTTAGGCGGCGGAGCGGGGGGTCCGTACTCCCAAGAGACCCAGTACTTC
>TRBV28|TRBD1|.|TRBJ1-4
CASGGTDQNNEKLFF
TGTGCCAGCGGGGGGACAGACCAGAATAATGAAAAACTGTTTTTT
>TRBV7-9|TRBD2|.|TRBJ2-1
CASSLSSGAGNEQFF
TGTGCCAGCAGCTTATCCAGCGGGGCCGGGAATGAGCAGTTCTTC
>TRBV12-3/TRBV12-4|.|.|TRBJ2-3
CASSLLGGDTQYF
TGTGCCAGCAGTTTGTTAGGGGGAGATACGCAGTATTTT
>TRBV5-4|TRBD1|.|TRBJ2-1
CASSRQGGTYNEQFF
TGTGCCAGCAGCCGACAGGGGGGGACTTACAATGAGCAGTTCTTC
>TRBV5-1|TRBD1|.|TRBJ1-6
CASSIDRGNSPLHF
TGCGCCAGCAGCATCGACAGGGGAAATTCACCCCTCCACTTT
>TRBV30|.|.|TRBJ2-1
CAWRGDSYNEQFF
TGTGCCTGGCGCGGGGACAGCTACAATGAGCAGTTCTTC
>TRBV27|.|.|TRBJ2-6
CASSLISPGFSGANVLTF
TGTGCCAGCAGTTTAATAAGCCCAGGGTTCTCTGGGGCCAACGTCCTGACTTTC
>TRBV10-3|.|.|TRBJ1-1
CAISDRGNTEAFF
TGTGCCATCAGTGATCGCGGGAACACTGAAGCTTTCTTT
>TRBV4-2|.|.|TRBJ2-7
CASSQSETAGTYEQYF
TGTGCCAGCAGCCAATCCGAGACAGCCGGAACCTACGAGCAGTACTTC
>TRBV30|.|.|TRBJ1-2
CAWSDNGYGYTF
TGTGCCTGGAGTGATAACGGGTATGGCTACACCTTC
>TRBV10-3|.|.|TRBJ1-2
CAIAEGGYGYTF
TGTGCCATAGCCGAGGGAGGCTATGGCTACACCTTC
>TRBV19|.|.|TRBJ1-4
CASSLAQGLGDEKLFF
TGTGCCAGTAGTTTAGCCCAGGGGTTGGGGGATGAAAAACTGTTTTTT